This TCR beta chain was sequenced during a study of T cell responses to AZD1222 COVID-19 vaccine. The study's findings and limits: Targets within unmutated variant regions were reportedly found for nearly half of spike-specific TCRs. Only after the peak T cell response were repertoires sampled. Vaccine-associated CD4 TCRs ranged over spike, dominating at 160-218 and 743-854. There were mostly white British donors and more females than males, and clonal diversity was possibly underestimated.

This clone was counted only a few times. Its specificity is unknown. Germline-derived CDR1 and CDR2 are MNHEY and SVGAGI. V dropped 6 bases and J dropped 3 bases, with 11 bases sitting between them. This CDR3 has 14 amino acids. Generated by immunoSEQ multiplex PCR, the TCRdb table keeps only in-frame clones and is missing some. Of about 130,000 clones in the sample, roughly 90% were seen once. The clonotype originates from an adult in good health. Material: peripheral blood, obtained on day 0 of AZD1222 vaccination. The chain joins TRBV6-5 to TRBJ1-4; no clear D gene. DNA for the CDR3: TGTGCCAGCAGGGCGCGGTCCGCTAATGAAAAACTGTTTTTT. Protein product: CASRARSANEKLFF.